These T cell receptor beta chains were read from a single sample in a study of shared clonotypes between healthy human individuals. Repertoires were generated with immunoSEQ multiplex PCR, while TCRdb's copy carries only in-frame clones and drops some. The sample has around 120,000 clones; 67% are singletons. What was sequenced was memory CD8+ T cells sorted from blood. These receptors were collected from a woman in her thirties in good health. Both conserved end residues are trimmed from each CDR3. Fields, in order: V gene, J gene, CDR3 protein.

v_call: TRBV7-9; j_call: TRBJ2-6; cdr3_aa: ASSLGQGISGANVLT
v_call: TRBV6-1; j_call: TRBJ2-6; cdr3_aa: ASLDRTGANVLT
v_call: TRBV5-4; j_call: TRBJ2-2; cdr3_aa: ASSSGTAFTGELF
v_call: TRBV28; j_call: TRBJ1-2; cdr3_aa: ASTGTGGLVYSYT
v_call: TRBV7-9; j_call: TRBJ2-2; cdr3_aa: ASSLDDFWGGELF
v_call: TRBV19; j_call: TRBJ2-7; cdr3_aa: ASSETTPVYEQY
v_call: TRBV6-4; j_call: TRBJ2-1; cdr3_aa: ASSDTGTSGANEQF
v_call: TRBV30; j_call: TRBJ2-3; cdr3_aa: AWSGYAGTSGRAPDTQY
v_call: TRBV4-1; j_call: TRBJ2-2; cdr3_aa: ASSQDPGLAPLALTGELF
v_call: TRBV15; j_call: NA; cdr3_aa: ATSLGLAGAYEQY
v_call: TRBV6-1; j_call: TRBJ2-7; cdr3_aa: ASSEELAGAYEQY
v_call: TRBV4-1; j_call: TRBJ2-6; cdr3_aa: ASSQPPGQRDTSSGANVLT
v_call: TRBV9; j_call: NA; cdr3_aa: ASSVGAGLARYEQY
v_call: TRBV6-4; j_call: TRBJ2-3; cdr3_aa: ASSQQASGGTDTQY
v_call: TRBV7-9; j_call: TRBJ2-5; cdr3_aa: ASSLDGPGFETQY
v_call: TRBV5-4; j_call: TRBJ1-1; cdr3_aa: ASSLKGATEAF
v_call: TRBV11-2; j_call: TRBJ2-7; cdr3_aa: ASSPRYADFGEQY
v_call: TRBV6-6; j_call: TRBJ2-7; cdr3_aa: ASSSFRGQGSYEQY
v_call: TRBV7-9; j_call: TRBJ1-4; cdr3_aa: ASASSGTNEKLF
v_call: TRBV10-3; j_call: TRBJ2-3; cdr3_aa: AIRREPDTQY
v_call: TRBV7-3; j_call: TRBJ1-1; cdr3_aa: ASSDDRGPEAF
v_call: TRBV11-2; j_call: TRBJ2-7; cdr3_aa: ASSSPSRGNYGGPYEQY
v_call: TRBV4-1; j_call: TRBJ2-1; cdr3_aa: ASSQAAGTSNEQF
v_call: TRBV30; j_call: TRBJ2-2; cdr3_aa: AWLPGDNPNTGELF
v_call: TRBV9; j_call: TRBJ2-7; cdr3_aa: ASSVGDRGLPLGVYEQY
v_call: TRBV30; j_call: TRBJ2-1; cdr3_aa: AWDDTYSYNEQF
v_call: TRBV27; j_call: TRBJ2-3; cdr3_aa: ASSLRRLAVTDTQY
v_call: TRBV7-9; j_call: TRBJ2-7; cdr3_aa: ASSYSGAEQY
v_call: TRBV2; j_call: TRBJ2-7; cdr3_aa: ASSDGDSIPYEQY
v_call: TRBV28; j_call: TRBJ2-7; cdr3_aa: ASSLGPGLAGVHEQY
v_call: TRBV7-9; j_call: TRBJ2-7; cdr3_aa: ASSHSDWRSYEQY
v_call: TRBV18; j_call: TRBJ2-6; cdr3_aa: ASSPPQGTSSGANVLT
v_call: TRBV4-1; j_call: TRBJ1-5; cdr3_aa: ASSPQLQGYQPQH
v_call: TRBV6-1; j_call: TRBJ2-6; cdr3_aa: ATTGGAGANVLT
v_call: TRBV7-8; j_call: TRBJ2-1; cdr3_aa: ASSLDPSYNEQF
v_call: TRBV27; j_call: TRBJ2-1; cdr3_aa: ASSPSTSGTFNEQF
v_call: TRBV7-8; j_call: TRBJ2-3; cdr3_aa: ASSLVRGSWATQY
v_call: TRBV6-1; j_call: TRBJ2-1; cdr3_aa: ASSEEPTGGNEQF
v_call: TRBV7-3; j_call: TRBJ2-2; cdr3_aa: ASSFSSTGELF
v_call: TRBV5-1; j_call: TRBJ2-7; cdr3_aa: ASSGGLAGGSEQY
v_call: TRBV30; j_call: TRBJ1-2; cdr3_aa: AWSPRKTGKDGYT
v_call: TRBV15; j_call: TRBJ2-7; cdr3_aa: ATSRDLPGLAGPPYEQY
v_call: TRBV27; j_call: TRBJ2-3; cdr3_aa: ASSINPGGTDTQY
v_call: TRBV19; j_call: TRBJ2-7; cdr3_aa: ASSIAQGAAYEQY
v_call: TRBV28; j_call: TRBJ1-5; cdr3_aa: ASSRTVEGNQPQH
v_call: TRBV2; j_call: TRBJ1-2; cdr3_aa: ASSVLRGLYILRKPYGYT
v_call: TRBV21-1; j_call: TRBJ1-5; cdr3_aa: ASSSTGSGNQPQH
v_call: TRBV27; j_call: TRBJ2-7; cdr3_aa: ASSLGGTPYEQY
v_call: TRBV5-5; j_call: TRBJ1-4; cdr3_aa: ASRKNRGPDEKLF